This is a list of T cell receptor beta chains from one sample in a study of T-cell reconstitution after alpha-beta-depleted transplantation in children. TCRdb re-called the PCR reads with MiXCR, one entry per CDR3 protein. Seen here are some 600,000 distinct CDR3 sequences, over 10% observed once, and the top ten hold 2% to 2.5%. The sequenced sample was PBMCs, mostly from graft donor cells, obtained 360 days after TCRalphabeta/CD19-depleted stem cell transplant. Receptor source: a male patient aged 5 to 17 who had a stem cell transplant for acute myeloid leukemia, so the T cells may come from the graft donor. Both conserved end residues are part of each CDR3. Each record gives: D gene, clone size, J gene, V gene, CDR3 length, CDR3 protein, CDR3 DNA. D genes are given only for firm matches. The size of a clone is reported for some rows only, either as once, few or many, or as a class for expanded clones.

NA few TRBJ2-1 TRBV7-6 16 CASSLGAERPGNEQFF TGTGCCAGCAGCTTAGGAGCAGAACGGCCCGGCAATGAGCAGTTCTTC
NA NA TRBJ2-2 TRBV20-1 13 CSASVLNTGELFF TGCAGTGCTAGCGTCCTGAACACCGGGGAGCTGTTTTTT
NA few TRBJ2-1 TRBV6-2/TRBV6-3 20 CASSYVVAGPSTRGHNEQFF TGTGCCAGCAGTTACGTAGTAGCGGGCCCCTCCACCCGGGGGCACAATGAGCAGTTCTTC
NA NA TRBJ2-7 TRBV29-1 12 CSVEGVGQGHLF TGCAGCGTTGAAGGGGTCGGCCAGGGCCACCTCTTC
NA many TRBJ2-7 TRBV7-9 13 CASRTLGLGEQYF TGTGCCAGCAGGACTTTGGGGCTTGGCGAGCAGTACTTC
NA NA TRBJ2-7 TRBV20-1 13 CSAREFGLYEQYF TGCAGTGCTAGAGAGTTCGGGTTATACGAGCAGTACTTC
TRBD2 few TRBJ2-7 TRBV4-3 14 CASSQGTSGYEQYF TGCGCCAGCAGCCAAGGGACTAGCGGGTACGAGCAGTACTTC
TRBD2 few TRBJ2-7 TRBV13 15 CASSLLPGTSGEQYF TGTGCCAGCAGCCTACTCCCCGGGACTAGCGGCGAGCAGTACTTC
NA NA TRBJ1-2 TRBV5-1 15 CASSSTARANYGYTF TGCGCCAGCAGCTCCACAGCTAGAGCTAACTATGGCTACACCTTC
NA NA TRBJ2-1 TRBV6-2/TRBV6-3 10 CASSDGLQFF TGTGCCAGCAGCGACGGTCTGCAGTTCTTC
TRBD1 few TRBJ1-4 TRBV29-1 13 CSVQGAANEKLFF TGCAGCGTACAGGGGGCGGCTAATGAAAAACTGTTTTTT
TRBD1 few TRBJ2-5 TRBV30 13 CAWRRTGQETQYF TGTGCCTGGAGAAGGACAGGGCAAGAGACCCAGTACTTC
NA many TRBJ2-3 TRBV12-3/TRBV12-4 15 CASSVARQLTDTQYF TGTGCCAGCAGTGTGGCGAGACAACTAACAGATACGCAGTATTTT
NA NA TRBJ1-6 TRBV7-9 15 CASSLAGPYNSPLHF TGTGCCAGCAGCTTAGCCGGTCCTTATAATTCACCCCTCCACTTT
TRBD1 many TRBJ2-7 TRBV12-3/TRBV12-4 13 CASTRQGPYEQYF TGTGCCAGCACAAGACAGGGTCCCTACGAGCAGTACTTC
NA NA TRBJ2-7 TRBV7-2 14 CASSFDPGPYEQYF TGTGCCAGCAGCTTTGACCCTGGCCCATACGAGCAGTACTTC
NA few TRBJ2-7 TRBV28 17 CASSFSPTGPLGYEQYF TGTGCCAGCAGTTTTTCCCCGACAGGCCCGTTAGGGTACGAGCAGTACTTC
TRBD1 few TRBJ2-7 TRBV3-1 16 CASSQDAGQAYYEQYF TGTGCCAGCAGCCAAGATGCGGGACAGGCGTACTACGAGCAGTACTTC
NA few TRBJ2-3 TRBV7-3 17 CASRSRGKGHSTDTQYF TGTGCCAGCAGGTCAAGAGGGAAGGGACATAGCACAGATACGCAGTATTTT
NA many TRBJ2-1 TRBV29-1 11 CSVDGGNEQFF TGCAGCGTTGATGGTGGCAATGAGCAGTTCTTC
NA NA TRBJ2-7 TRBV14 15 CASSQLGTGRYEQYF TGTGCCAGCAGCCAACTAGGTACAGGGAGATACGAGCAGTACTTC
TRBD1 NA TRBJ2-1 TRBV15 17 CATSRRYGTGGYNEQFF TGTGCCACCAGCAGAAGATACGGGACAGGGGGCTACAATGAGCAGTTCTTC
NA NA TRBJ2-7 TRBV20-1 14 CSGASSTVSYEQYF TGCAGTGGGGCGTCGTCGACAGTTTCCTACGAGCAGTACTTC
NA NA TRBJ1-2 TRBV20-1 13 CSARDKREWGYTF TGCAGTGCTAGAGATAAGAGGGAATGGGGCTACACCTTC
NA NA TRBJ2-1 TRBV29-1 15 CSVESVPRRYNEQFF TGCAGCGTTGAAAGCGTACCCCGGCGTTACAATGAGCAGTTCTTC
NA few TRBJ2-7 TRBV20-1 14 CSARDSRGINEQYF TGCAGTGCTAGAGATTCTCGGGGAATCAACGAGCAGTACTTC
NA many TRBJ2-1 TRBV3-1 17 CASSQDQADNSYNEQFF TGTGCCAGCAGCCAAGATCAGGCGGACAACTCCTACAATGAGCAGTTCTTC
NA many TRBJ2-7 TRBV20-1 12 CTQRVGVYEQYF TGCACCCAGCGGGTTGGGGTCTACGAGCAGTACTTC
TRBD2 few TRBJ2-7 TRBV20-1 14 CSARGGRRIYEQYF TGCAGTGCTAGAGGCGGGAGGAGGATTTACGAGCAGTACTTC
TRBD1 many TRBJ2-7 TRBV28 16 CASSLFLDRATYEQYF TGTGCCAGCAGTTTATTCCTCGACAGGGCAACCTACGAGCAGTACTTC
NA many TRBJ2-3 TRBV7-2 15 CASSLLGLALVEQYF TGTGCCAGCAGCTTATTAGGGCTAGCCCTTGTCGAGCAGTATTTT
NA NA TRBJ1-3 TRBV6-5 16 CASSYSNNDSGNTIYF TGTGCCAGCAGTTACTCGAACAACGACTCTGGAAACACCATATATTTT
NA few TRBJ2-1 TRBV20-1 15 CSARALRGRYNEQFF TGCAGTGCTAGAGCCCTTAGGGGCCGGTACAATGAGCAGTTCTTC
TRBD1 NA TRBJ1-6 TRBV29-1 14 CSVGEGTGNSPLHF TGCAGCGTTGGTGAAGGGACAGGGAATTCACCCCTCCACTTT
NA NA TRBJ2-6 TRBV11-2 17 CASSLEFGSSGANVLTF TGTGCCAGCAGCTTAGAGTTTGGGAGCTCTGGGGCCAACGTCCTGACTTTC
TRBD1 few TRBJ2-1 TRBV24-1 15 CATSDPGGAWNEQFF TGTGCCACCAGTGATCCAGGGGGAGCTTGGAATGAGCAGTTCTTC
NA NA TRBJ2-2 TRBV6-5 16 CASSYSVSHPTGELFF TGTGCCAGCAGTTACTCGGTTTCACACCCCACCGGGGAGCTGTTTTTT
TRBD2 once TRBJ2-1 TRBV4-2 18 CASSQEPPFLAGGPEQFF TGTGCCAGCAGCCAAGAACCCCCGTTTCTAGCGGGAGGGCCTGAGCAGTTCTTC
TRBD1 few TRBJ2-1 TRBV14 14 CVSSFGTGGAEQFF TGTGTCAGCAGTTTTGGGACAGGGGGTGCTGAGCAGTTCTTC
NA many TRBJ2-1 TRBV3-1 14 CASSQAGYYNEQFF TGTGCCAGCAGCCAAGCGGGCTACTACAATGAGCAGTTCTTC
TRBD1 NA TRBJ2-3 TRBV27 14 CASSSTGWADTQYF TGTGCCAGCAGCTCGACAGGGTGGGCAGATACGCAGTATTTT
NA NA TRBJ2-2 TRBV4-3 16 CASSQVGGTNTGELFF TGCGCCAGCAGCCAAGTAGGGGGGACGAACACCGGGGAGCTGTTTTTT
TRBD2 NA TRBJ2-5 TRBV7-9 15 CASSLTGTTQETQYF TGTGCCAGCAGCTTAACCGGGACTACCCAAGAGACCCAGTACTTC
NA NA TRBJ2-1 TRBV28 15 CASSLGEELVNEQFF TGTGCCAGCAGTTTAGGCGAGGAGCTGGTCAATGAGCAGTTCTTC
NA few TRBJ2-3 TRBV20-1 11 CSAGLVLGTYF TGCAGTGCTGGTTTGGTCTTAGGGACCTATTTT
TRBD2 few TRBJ2-3 TRBV25-1 17 CASSVRRLAGRTDTQYF TGTGCCAGCAGTGTCCGACGGCTAGCGGGACGCACAGATACGCAGTATTTT
NA NA TRBJ2-7 TRBV27 14 CASSLKEGWYEQYF TGTGCCAGCAGTTTAAAAGAGGGGTGGTACGAGCAGTACTTC